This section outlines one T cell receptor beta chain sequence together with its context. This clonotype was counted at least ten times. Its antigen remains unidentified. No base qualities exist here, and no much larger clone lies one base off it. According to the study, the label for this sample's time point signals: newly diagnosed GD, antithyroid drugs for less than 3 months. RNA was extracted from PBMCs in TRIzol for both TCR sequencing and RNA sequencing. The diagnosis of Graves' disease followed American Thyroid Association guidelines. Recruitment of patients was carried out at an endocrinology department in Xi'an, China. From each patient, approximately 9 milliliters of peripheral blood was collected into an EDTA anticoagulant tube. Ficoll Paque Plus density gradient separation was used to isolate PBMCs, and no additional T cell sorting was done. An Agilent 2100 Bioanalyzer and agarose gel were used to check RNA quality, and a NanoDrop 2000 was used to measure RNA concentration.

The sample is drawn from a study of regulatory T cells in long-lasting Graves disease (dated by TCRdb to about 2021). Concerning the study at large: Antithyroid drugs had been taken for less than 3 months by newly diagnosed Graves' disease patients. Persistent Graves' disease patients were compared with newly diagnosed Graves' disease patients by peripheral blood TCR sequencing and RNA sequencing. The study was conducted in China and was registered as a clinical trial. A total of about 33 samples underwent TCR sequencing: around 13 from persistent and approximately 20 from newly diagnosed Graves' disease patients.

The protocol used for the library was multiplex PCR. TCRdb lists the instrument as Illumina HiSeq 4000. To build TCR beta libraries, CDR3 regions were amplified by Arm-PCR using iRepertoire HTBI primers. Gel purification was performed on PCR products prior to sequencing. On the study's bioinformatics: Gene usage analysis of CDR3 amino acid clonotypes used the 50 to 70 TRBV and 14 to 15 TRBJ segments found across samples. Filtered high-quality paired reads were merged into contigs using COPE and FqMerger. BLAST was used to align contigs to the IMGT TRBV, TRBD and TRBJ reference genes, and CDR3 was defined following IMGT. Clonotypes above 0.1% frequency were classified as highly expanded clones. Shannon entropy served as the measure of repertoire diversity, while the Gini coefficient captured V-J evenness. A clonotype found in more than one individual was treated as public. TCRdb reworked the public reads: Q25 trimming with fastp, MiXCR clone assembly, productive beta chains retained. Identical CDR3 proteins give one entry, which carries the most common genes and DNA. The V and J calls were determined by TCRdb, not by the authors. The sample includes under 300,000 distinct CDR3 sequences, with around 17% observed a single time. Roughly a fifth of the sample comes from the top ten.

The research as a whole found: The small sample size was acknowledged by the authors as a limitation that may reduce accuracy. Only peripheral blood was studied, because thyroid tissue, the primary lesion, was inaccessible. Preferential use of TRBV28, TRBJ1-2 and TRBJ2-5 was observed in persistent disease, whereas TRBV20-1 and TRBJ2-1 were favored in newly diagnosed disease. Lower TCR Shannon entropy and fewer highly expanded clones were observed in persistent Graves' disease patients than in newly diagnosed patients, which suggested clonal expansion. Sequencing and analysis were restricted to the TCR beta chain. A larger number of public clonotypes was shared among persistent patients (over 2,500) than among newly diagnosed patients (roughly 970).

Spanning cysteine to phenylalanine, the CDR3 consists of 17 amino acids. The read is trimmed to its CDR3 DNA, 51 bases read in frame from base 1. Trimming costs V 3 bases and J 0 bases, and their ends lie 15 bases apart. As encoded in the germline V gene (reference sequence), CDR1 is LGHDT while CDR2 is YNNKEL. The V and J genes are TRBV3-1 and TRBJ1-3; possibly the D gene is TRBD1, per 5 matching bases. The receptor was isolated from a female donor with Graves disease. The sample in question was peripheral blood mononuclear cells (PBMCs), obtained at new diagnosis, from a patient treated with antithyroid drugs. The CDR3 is CASSHLRQPNSGNTIYF. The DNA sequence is TGTGCCAGCAGCCACCTTCGACAGCCGAACTCTGGAAACACCATATATTTT.